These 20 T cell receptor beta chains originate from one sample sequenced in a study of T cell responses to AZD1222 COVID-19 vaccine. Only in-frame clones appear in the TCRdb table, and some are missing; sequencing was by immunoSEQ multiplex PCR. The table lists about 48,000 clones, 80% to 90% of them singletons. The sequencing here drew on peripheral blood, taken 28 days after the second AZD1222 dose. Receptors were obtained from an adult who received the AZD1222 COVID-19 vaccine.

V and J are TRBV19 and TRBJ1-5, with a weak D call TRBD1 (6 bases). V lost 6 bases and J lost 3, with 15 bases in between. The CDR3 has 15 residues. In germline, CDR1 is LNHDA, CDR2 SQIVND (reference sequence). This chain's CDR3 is CASSWGQSPNQPQHF. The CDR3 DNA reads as TGTGCCAGTAGCTGGGGGCAGAGTCCCAATCAGCCCCAGCATTTT. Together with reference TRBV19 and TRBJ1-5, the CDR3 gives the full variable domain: DGGITQSPKYLFRKEGQNVTLSCEQNLNHDAMYWYRQDPGQGLRLIYYSQIVNDFQKGDIAEGYSVSREKKESFPLTVTSAQKNPTAFYLCASSWGQSPNQPQHFGDGTRLSIL.

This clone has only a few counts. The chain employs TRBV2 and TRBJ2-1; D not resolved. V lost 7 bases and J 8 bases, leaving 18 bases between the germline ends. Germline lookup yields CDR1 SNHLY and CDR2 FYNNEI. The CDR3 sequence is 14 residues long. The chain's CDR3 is CASNTRVGEYEQFF. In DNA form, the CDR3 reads TGTGCCAGCAACACTCGGGTCGGAGAGTATGAGCAGTTCTTC.

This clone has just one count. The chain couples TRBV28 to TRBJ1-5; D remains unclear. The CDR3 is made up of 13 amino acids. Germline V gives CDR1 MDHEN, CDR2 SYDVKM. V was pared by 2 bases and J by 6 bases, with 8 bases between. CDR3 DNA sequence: TGTGCCAGCAGTTTACAAAGTATTCAGCCCCAGCATTTT. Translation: CASSLQSIQPQHF. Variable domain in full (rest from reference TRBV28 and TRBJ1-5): DVKVTQSSRYLVKRTGEKVFLECVQDMDHENMFWYRQDPGLGLRLIYFSYDVKMKEKGDIPEGYSVSREKKERFSLILESASTNQTSMYLCASSLQSIQPQHFGDGTRLSIL.

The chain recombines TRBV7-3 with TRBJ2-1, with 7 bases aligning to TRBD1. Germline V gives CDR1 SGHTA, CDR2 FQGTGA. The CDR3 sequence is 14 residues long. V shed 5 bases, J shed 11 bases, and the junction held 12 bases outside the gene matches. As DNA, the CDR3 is TGTGCCAGCAGCCTTCAGGGGGTGAACTTTCAGCAGTTCTTC. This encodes CASSLQGVNFQQFF.

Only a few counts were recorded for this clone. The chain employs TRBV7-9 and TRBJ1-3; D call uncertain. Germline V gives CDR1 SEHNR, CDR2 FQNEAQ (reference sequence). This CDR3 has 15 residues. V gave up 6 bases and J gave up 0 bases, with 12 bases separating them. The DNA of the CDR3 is TGTGCCAGCAGTCAGACCTTTGTCTCTGGAAACACCATATATTTT. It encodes CASSQTFVSGNTIYF.

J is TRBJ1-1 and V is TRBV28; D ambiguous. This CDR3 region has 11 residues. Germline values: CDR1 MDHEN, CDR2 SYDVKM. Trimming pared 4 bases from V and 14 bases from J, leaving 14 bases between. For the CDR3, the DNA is TGTGCCAGCAGTTCCCCTCGACTCCGGTTCTTT. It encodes CASSSPRLRFF.

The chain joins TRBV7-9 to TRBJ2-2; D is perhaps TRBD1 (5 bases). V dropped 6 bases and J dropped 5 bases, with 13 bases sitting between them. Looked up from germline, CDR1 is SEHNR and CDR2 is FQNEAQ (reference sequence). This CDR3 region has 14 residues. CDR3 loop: CASSPQGRTGELFF. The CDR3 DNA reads TGTGCCAGCAGTCCTCAGGGTCGGACCGGGGAGCTGTTTTTT. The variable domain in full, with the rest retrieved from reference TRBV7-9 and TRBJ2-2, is DTGVSQNPRHKITKRGQNVTFRCDPISEHNRLYWYRQTLGQGPEFLTYFQNEAQLEKSRLLSDRFSAERPKGSFSTLEIQRTEQGDSAMYLCASSPQGRTGELFFGEGSRLTVL.

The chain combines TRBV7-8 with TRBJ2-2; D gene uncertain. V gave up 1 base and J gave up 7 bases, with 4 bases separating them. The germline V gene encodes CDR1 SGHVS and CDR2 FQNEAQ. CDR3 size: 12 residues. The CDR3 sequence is CASSLGNGELFF. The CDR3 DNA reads TGTGCCAGCAGCTTAGGGAACGGGGAGCTGTTTTTT.

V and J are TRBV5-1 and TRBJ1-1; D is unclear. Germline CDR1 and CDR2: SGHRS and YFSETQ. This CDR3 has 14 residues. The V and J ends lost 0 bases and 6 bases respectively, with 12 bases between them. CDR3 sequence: CASSLEIEAAEAFF. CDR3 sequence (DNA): TGCGCCAGCAGCTTGGAGATCGAGGCAGCTGAAGCTTTCTTT.

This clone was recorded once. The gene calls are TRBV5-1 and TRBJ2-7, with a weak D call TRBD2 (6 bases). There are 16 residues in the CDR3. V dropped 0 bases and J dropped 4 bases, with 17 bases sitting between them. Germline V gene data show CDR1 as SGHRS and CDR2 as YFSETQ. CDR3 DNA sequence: TGCGCCAGCAGCTTGGCGGATCGGGGGAGTGCGTACGAGCAGTACTTC. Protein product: CASSLADRGSAYEQYF.

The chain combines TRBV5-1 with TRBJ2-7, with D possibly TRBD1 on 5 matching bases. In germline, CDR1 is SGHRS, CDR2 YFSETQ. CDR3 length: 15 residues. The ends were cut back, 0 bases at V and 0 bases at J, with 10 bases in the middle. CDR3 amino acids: CASSLVQGPSYEQYF. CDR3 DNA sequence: TGCGCCAGCAGCTTGGTTCAGGGTCCCTCCTACGAGCAGTACTTC.

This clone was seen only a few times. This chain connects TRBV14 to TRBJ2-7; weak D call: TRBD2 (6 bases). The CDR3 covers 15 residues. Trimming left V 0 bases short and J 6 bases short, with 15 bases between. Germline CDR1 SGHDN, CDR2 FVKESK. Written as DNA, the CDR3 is TGTGCCAGCAGCCAAGATTCGGGACTGGCCCGCGAGCAGTACTTC. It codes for CASSQDSGLAREQYF.

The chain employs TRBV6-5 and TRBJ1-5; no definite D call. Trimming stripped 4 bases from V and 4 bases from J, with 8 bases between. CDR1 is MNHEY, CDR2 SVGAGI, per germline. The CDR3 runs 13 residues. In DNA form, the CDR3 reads TGTGCCAGCAGTTTGCAGGAGAATCAGCCCCAGCATTTT. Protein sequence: CASSLQENQPQHF.

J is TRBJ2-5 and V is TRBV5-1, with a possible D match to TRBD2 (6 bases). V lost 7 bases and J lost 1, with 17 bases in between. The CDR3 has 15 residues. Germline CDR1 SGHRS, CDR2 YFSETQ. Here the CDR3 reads CASVTGGTGQETQYF. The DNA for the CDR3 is TGCGCCAGCGTCACGGGCGGGACGGGCCAAGAGACCCAGTACTTC.

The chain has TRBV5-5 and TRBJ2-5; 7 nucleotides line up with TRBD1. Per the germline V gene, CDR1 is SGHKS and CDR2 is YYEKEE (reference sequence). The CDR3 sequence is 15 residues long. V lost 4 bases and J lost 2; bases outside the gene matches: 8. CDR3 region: CASSAGQAFQETQYF. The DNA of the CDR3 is TGTGCCAGCAGCGCCGGACAGGCCTTTCAAGAGACCCAGTACTTC.

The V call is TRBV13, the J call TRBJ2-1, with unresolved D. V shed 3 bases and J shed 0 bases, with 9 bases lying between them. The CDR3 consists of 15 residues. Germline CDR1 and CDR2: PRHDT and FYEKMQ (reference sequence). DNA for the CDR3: TGTGCCAGCAGCTTCAGCGTAAACTCCTACAATGAGCAGTTCTTC. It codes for CASSFSVNSYNEQFF. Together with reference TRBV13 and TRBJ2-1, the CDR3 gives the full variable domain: AAGVIQSPRHLIKEKRETATLKCYPIPRHDTVYWYQQGPGQDPQFLISFYEKMQSDKGSIPDRFSAQQFSDYHSELNMSSLELGDSALYFCASSFSVNSYNEQFFGPGTRLTVL.

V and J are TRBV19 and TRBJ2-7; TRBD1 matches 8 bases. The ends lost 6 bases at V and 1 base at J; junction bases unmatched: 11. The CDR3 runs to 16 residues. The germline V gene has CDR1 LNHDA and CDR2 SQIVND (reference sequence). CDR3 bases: TGTGCCAGTAGGAGCCCAGGACAGGGAGGTTCCTACGAGCAGTACTTC. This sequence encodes CASRSPGQGGSYEQYF.

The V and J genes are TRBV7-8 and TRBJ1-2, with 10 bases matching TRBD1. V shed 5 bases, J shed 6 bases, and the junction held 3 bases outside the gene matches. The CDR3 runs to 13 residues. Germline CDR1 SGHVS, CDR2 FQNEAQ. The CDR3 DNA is TGTGCCAGCAGCGCCGGGACAGGGGATGGCTACACCTTC. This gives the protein CASSAGTGDGYTF.

This CDR3 is CASSSGPAGNTEAFF. The CDR3 DNA follows: TGTGCCAGCAGCTCGGGACCCGCAGGGAACACTGAAGCTTTCTTT. The chain carries TRBV7-2 and TRBJ1-1, with D possibly being TRBD1 (5 bases). Looked up from germline, CDR1 is SGHTA and CDR2 is FQGNSA. This CDR3 contains 15 residues. V shed 4 bases and J shed 1 base, with 13 bases lying between them.

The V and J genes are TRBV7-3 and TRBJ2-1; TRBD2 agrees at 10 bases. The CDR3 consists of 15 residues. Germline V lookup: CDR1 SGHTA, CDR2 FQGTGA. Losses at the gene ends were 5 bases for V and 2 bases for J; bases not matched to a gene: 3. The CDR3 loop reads CASSRTSGPYNEQFF. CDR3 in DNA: TGTGCCAGCAGCCGGACTAGCGGACCCTACAATGAGCAGTTCTTC.